This T cell receptor (beta chain) was recorded in a study of ipilimumab plus nivolumab after autologous stem cell transplantation. Study summary: Median doses per patient: a few ipilimumab, under 10 nivolumab. The DLBCL group included primary refractory and relapsed cases.

Trimming shortened V by 0 bases and J by 1 base, and 8 bases separated the two germline ends. Germline CDR1 SGHRS, CDR2 YFSETQ. The CDR3 is made up of 14 amino acids. Sequenced by immunoSEQ multiplex PCR; TCRdb stores in-frame clones only, minus some. The sample has more than 20,000 clones, 70% to 80% seen once. Patients got ipilimumab 1 mg/kg beginning 14 to 28 days post-transplant. This sequence originates from a male donor with diffuse large B-cell lymphoma. The V gene is TRBV5-1, the J gene TRBJ2-7; D is unresolved. Sequencing used PBMCs, obtained in a trial of ipilimumab plus nivolumab as post-transplant consolidation. CDR3 region: CASSLAATSYEQYF. The CDR3 region has the DNA TGCGCCAGCAGCTTGGCCGCTACATCCTACGAGCAGTACTTC.